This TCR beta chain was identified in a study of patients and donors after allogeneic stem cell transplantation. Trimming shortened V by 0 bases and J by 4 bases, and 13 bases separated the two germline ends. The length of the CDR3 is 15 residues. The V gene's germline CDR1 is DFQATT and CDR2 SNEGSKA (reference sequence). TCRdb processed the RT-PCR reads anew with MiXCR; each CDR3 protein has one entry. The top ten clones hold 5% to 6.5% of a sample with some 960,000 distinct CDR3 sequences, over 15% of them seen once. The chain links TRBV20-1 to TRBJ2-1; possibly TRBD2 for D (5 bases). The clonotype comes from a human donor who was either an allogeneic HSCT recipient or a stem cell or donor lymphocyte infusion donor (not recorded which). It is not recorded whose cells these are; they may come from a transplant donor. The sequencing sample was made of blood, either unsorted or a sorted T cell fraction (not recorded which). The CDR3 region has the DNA TGCAGTGCTAGAGAACCCGACTACCTATACAATGAGCAGTTCTTC. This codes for CSAREPDYLYNEQFF.